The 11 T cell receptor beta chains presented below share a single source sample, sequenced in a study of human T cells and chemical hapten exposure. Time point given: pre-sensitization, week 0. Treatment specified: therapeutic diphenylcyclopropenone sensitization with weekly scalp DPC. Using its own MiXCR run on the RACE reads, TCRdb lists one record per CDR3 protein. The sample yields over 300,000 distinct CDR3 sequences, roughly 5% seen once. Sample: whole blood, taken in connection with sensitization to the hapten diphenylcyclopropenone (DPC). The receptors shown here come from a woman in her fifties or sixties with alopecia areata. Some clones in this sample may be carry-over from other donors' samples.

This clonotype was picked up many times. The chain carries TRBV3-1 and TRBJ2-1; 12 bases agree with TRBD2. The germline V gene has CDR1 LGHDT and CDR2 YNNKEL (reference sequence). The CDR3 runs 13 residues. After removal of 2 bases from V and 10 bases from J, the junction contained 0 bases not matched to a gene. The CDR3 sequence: CASSQTSGGEQFF. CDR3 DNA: TGTGCCAGCAGCCAAACTAGCGGGGGGGAGCAGTTCTTC.

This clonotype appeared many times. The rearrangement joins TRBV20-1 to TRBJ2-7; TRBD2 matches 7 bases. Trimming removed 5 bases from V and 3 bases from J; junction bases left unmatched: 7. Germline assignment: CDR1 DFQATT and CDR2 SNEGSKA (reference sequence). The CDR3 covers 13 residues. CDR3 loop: CSAGSGKVYEQYF. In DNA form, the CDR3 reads TGCAGTGCTGGGAGCGGGAAGGTCTACGAGCAGTACTTC.

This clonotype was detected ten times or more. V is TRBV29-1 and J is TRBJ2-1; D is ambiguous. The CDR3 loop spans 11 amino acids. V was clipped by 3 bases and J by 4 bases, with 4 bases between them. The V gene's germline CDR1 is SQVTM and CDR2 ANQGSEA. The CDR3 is CSVEVYNEQFF. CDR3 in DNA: TGCAGCGTTGAGGTGTACAATGAGCAGTTCTTC.

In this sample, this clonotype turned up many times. The CDR3 nucleotides read TGCAGTGCTACGTTCGGGACCGAGCAGTTCTTC. Translating gives CSATFGTEQFF. The rearrangement links TRBV20-1 to TRBJ2-1; D possibly matches TRBD1 or TRBD2 (5 bases each). Germline CDR1 reads DFQATT; CDR2 reads SNEGSKA (reference sequence). CDR3 length: 11 residues. V dropped 4 bases and J dropped 10 bases, with 11 bases sitting between them.

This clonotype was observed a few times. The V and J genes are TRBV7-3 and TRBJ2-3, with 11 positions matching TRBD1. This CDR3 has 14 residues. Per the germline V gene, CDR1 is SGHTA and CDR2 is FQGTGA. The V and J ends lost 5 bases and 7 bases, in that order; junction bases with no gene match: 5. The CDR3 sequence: CASSPGQGANTQYF. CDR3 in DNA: TGTGCCAGCAGCCCCGGACAGGGGGCGAATACGCAGTATTTT.

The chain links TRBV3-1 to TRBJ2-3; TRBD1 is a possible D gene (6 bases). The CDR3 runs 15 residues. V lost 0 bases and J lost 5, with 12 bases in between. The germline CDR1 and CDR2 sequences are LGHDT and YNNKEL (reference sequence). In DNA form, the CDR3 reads TGTGCCAGCAGCCAAGATTACAGGGTTGTAGATACGCAGTATTTT. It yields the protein CASSQDYRVVDTQYF.

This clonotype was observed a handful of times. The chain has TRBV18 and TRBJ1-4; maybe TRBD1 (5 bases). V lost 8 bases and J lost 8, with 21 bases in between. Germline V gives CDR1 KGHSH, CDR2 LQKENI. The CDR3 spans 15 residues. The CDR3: CASRPRGREGEKLFF. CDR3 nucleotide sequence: TGTGCCAGCCGCCCCCGCGGCAGGGAGGGCGAAAAACTGTTTTTT.

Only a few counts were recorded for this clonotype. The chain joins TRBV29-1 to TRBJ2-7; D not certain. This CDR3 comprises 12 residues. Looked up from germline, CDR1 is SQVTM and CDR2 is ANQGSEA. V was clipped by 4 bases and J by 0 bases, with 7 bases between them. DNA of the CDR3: TGCAGCGTTGTTTACAGCTCCTACGAGCAGTACTTC. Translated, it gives CSVVYSSYEQYF.

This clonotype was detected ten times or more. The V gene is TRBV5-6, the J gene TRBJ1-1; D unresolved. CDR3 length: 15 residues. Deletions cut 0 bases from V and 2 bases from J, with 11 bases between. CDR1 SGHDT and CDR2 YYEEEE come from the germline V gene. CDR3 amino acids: CASSLAESANTEAFF. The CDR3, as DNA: TGTGCCAGCAGCTTGGCCGAGTCGGCAAACACTGAAGCTTTCTTT.

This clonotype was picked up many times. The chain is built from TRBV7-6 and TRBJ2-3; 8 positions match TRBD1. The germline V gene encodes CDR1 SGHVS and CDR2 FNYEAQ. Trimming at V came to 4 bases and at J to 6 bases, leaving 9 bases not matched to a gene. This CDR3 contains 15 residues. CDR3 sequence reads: CASSSRDRSPDTQYF. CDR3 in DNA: TGTGCCAGCAGCTCCCGGGACAGGTCGCCCGATACGCAGTATTTT.

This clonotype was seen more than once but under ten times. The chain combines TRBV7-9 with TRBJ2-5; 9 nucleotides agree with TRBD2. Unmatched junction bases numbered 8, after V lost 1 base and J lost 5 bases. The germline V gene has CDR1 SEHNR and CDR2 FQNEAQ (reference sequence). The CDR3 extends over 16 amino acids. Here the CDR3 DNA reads TGTGCCAGCAGCTTAGTGAGGACTAGCGACGGGGAGACCCAGTACTTC. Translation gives CASSLVRTSDGETQYF.